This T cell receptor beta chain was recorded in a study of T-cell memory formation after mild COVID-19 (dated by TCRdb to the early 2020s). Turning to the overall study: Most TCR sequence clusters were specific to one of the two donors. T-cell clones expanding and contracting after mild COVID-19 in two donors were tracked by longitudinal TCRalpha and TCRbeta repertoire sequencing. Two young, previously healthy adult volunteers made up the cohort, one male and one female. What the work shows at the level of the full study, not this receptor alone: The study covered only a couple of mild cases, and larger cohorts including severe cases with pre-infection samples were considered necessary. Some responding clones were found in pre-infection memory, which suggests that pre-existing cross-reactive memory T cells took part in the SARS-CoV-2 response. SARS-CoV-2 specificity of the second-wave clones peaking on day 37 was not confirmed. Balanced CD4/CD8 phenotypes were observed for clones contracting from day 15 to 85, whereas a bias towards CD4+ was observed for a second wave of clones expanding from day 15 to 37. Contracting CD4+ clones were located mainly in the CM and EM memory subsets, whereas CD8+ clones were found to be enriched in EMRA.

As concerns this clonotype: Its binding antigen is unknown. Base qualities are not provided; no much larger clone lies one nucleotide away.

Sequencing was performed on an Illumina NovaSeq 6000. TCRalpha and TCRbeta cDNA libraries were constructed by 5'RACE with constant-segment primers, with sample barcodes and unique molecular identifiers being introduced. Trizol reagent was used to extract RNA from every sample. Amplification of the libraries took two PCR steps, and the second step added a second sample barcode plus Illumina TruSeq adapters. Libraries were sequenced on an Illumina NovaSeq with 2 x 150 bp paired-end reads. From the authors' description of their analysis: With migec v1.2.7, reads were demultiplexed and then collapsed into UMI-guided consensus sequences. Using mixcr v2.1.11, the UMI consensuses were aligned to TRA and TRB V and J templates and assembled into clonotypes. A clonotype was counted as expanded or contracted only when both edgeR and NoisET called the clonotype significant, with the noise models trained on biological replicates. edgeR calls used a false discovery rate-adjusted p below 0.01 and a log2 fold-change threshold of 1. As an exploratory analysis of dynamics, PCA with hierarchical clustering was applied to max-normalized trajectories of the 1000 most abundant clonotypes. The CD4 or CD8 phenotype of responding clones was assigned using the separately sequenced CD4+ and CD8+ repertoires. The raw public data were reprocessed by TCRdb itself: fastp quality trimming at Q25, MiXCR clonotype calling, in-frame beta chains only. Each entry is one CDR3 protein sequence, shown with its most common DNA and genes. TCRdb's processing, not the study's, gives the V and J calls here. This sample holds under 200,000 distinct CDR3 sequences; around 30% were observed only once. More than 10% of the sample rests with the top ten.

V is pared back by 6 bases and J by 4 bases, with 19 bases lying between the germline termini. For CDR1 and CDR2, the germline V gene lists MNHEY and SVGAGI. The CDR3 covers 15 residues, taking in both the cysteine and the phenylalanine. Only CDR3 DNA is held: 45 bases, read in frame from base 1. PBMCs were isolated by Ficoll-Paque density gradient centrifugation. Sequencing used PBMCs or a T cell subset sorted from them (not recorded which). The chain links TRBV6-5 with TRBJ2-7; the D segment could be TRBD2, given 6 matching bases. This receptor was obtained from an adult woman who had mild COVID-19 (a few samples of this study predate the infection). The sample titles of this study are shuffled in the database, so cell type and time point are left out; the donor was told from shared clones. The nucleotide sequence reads TGTGCCAGCAGGCCTGGGGGAGTTGCGGGATACGAGCAGTACTTC. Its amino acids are CASRPGGVAGYEQYF.